This entry lists 27 T cell receptor beta chains sequenced from one sample in a study of molecular identifiers for immune sequencing clone quantification. MiXCR, applied by TCRdb to the PCR reads, yields one record per CDR3 protein. Counted here are some 680,000 distinct CDR3 sequences, around 25% occurring once; the ten biggest clones make up 0.7% to 0.95%. Sequenced material: naive CD8+ T cells from blood, with Jurkat cell RNA spiked in. This sample's subset: FACS-sorted CD8+CD4-CCR7+CD45RA+ naive T cells. These receptors originate from a human donor in good health. Some libraries in this study had Jurkat cell RNA spiked in.

This clonotype was observed a single time. This sequence may be a read error, since a much larger clone differs from it by one base. This likely comes from a read error, as the CDR3 has no conserved phenylalanine or tryptophan at its end. The chain recombines TRBV6-2 or TRBV6-3 with TRBJ2-1; D unresolved. This CDR3 has 15 amino acids. Germline V gene sequence: CDR1 MNHEY, CDR2 SVGEGT. Trimming took off 2 bases at V and 9 bases at J, with 17 bases between the two ends. The CDR3 loop reads CASSYGSLASGEQFL. The CDR3 DNA reads as TGTGCCAGCAGTTACGGTTCGTTAGCCAGTGGTGAGCAGTTCCTC.

For this clonotype: Since no conserved phenylalanine or tryptophan closes the CDR3, a read error is the likely cause. The V and J genes are TRBV28 and TRBJ1-1, with D possibly matching TRBD1 (5 bases). Trimming left V 2 bases short and J 1 base short, with 5 bases between. The CDR3 length is 13 residues. Germline V gene data show CDR1 as MDHEN and CDR2 as SYDVKM. Here the CDR3 reads CASSLGANTEAFS. For the CDR3, the DNA is TGTGCCAGCAGTTTAGGGGCGAACACTGAAGCTTTCTCT.

The gene calls are TRBV20-1 and TRBJ2-5; 9 nucleotides line up with TRBD2. The germline CDR1 and CDR2 sequences are DFQATT and SNEGSKA (reference sequence). CDR3 length: 14 amino acids. V was pared by 0 bases and J by 5 bases, with 4 bases of the junction left unmatched. The CDR3 is CSARDWLAGETQYF. CDR3 DNA sequence: TGCAGTGCTAGAGATTGGCTAGCGGGGGAGACCCAGTACTTC.

The chain couples TRBV27 to TRBJ2-7; 9 nucleotides line up with TRBD1. Per the germline V gene, CDR1 is MNHEY and CDR2 is SMNVEV (reference sequence). Germline trimming cut 5 bases from V and 6 bases from J; bases unmatched to any gene: 11. The CDR3 extends over 15 amino acids. CDR3 loop: CASSTIAGTGIEQYF. CDR3 bases: TGTGCCAGCAGTACCATAGCCGGGACAGGGATCGAGCAGTACTTC.

This clonotype has a count of ten or more. The chain carries TRBV4-3 and TRBJ2-7; the D is unclear. Germline CDR1 reads LGHNA; CDR2 reads YSLEER. This CDR3 region has 13 residues. Trimming left V 1 base short and J 6 bases short, with 10 bases between. CDR3 DNA sequence: TGCGCCAGCAGCCAAGCTTACGGAGTCGAGCAGTACTTC. It specifies CASSQAYGVEQYF.

There are many counts of this clonotype. This chain connects TRBV14 to TRBJ2-4; 10 nucleotides match TRBD1. V dropped 4 bases and J dropped 15; count of bases not matched to a gene: 6. From germline, CDR1 is SGHDN and CDR2 FVKESK. The CDR3 sequence is 12 residues long. The CDR3 sequence: CASSPGTGVLYF. CDR3 bases: TGTGCCAGCAGCCCCGGGACAGGGGTCCTGTACTTC.

This clonotype occurred many times. The V gene is TRBV4-3, the J gene TRBJ2-1, with 7 bases aligning to TRBD1. The CDR3 length is 13 residues. CDR1 is LGHNA, CDR2 YSLEER, per germline. V lost 4 bases, J lost 9 bases, and 6 bases stayed unmatched. The CDR3 DNA is TGCGCCAGCAGCCTTAAACAGGGGTTTGAGCAGTTCTTC. This translates into CASSLKQGFEQFF.

The chain employs TRBV30 and TRBJ2-7; possibly TRBD2 for D (6 bases). This CDR3 region has 13 residues. Germline assignment: CDR1 GTSNPN and CDR2 SVGIG (reference sequence). Trimming pared 5 bases from V and 2 bases from J, leaving 13 bases between. Here the CDR3 reads CAWRSSGPYEQYF. The CDR3 DNA is TGTGCCTGGCGTTCCAGCGGGCCCTACGAGCAGTACTTC.

This clonotype has at least ten counts. V usage is TRBV4-1 and J usage is TRBJ2-7, with no clear D. CDR1 is MGHRA, CDR2 YSYEKL, per germline. The CDR3 extends over 14 amino acids. The V end was cut by 0 bases, the J end by 3 bases, with 9 bases between. The CDR3 nucleotides read TGCGCCAGCAGCCAAGATCTCGTGGTCTACGAGCAGTACTTC. Protein sequence: CASSQDLVVYEQYF.

This clonotype has ten or more counts. The rearrangement joins TRBV7-9 to TRBJ2-3; 8 positions match TRBD1. Germline V gene lookup returns CDR1 SEHNR and CDR2 FQNEAQ (reference sequence). J gave up 0 bases and V 4 bases, and 12 bases lay outside the gene matches. This CDR3 region has 18 residues. The CDR3 DNA reads as TGTGCCAGCAGCTCACCCGGGACAGGTTCTATTAGCACAGATACGCAGTATTTT. As protein: CASSSPGTGSISTDTQYF. The whole variable domain, remainder taken from reference TRBV7-9 and TRBJ2-3, is DTGVSQNPRHKITKRGQNVTFRCDPISEHNRLYWYRQTLGQGPEFLTYFQNEAQLEKSRLLSDRFSAERPKGSFSTLEIQRTEQGDSAMYLCASSSPGTGSISTDTQYFGPGTRLTVL.

A few counts support this clonotype. This sequence joins TRBV7-8 and TRBJ2-1; 10 bases line up with TRBD1. Trimming cost V 6 bases and J 10 bases; bases outside gene matches: 6. Looked up from germline, CDR1 is SGHVS and CDR2 is FQNEAQ. The CDR3 length is 13 residues. The CDR3, as DNA: TGTGCCAGCAGATCAGACAGGGGGCAGGAGCAGTTCTTC. This sequence encodes CASRSDRGQEQFF.

This clonotype was detected ten times or more. The chain has TRBV7-9 and TRBJ2-1; no definite D call. V gave up 1 base and J gave up 6 bases, with 13 bases separating them. CDR1 and CDR2 (germline): SEHNR, FQNEAQ (reference sequence). There are 15 residues in the CDR3. CDR3 in amino acids: CASSLVLPTPNEQFF. CDR3 nucleotides: TGTGCCAGCAGCTTAGTACTACCCACCCCCAATGAGCAGTTCTTC.

In its sample, this clonotype was seen many times. V gene TRBV20-1 combines with J gene TRBJ1-6; no clear D gene. This CDR3 is built from 17 residues. Germline V lookup: CDR1 DFQATT, CDR2 SNEGSKA (reference sequence). Trimming removed 1 base at V and 0 bases at J, with 13 bases between. The CDR3 DNA reads TGCAGTGCTAGAGGAATTAGTGAGAGCTCCTATAATTCACCCCTCCACTTT. This translates into CSARGISESSYNSPLHF.

This clonotype has a count of ten or more. The V call is TRBV2, the J call TRBJ1-5, with D perhaps TRBD1 (6 bases). The germline V gene has CDR1 SNHLY and CDR2 FYNNEI. The CDR3 has 16 residues. Trimming stripped 7 bases from V and 1 base from J, with 17 bases between. The CDR3, as DNA: TGTGCCAGCAACGTAGATCTTACAGGGAGCAATCAGCCCCAGCATTTT. This gives the protein CASNVDLTGSNQPQHF.

This clonotype turned up a few times. The CDR3 DNA reads as TGTGCCAGCTGGGGGCAGGTACCAGATACGCAGTATTTT. It is translated as CASWGQVPDTQYF. The chain combines TRBV27 with TRBJ2-3; weak D call: TRBD1 (6 bases). V was shortened by 8 bases and J by 4 bases, with 13 bases between the two germline ends. The CDR3 has 13 amino acids. Germline V gene data show CDR1 as MNHEY and CDR2 as SMNVEV (reference sequence).

About this clonotype: The germline gene is not matched at one end of the junction; a read error may be the cause. The genes are TRBV10-3 and TRBJ2-7, with 9 bases lining up with TRBD1. The CDR3 loop spans 17 amino acids. Germline loops: CDR1 ENHRY, CDR2 SYGVKD. Here the CDR3 reads CAIGESTLRTGVYEQYF. CDR3 nucleotides: TGTGCCATCGGTGAGTCGACGCTAAGGACAGGGGTCTACGAGCAGTACTTC.

About this clonotype: One base away lies a much larger clone, so this may be a sequencing read error. V is TRBV6-1 and J is TRBJ1-5, with 10 bases that match TRBD1. Germline CDR1 reads MNHNS; CDR2 reads SASEGT. After removal of 6 bases from V and 0 bases from J, the junction contained 8 bases not matched to a gene. The CDR3 has 17 residues. The CDR3 nucleotides read TGTGCCAGCAGGGACAGGGGGTCTACTTATAGCAATCAGCCCCAGCATTTT. The encoded protein is CASRDRGSTYSNQPQHF.

The rearrangement links TRBV7-9 to TRBJ2-2; D is unclear. Germline CDR1 and CDR2: SEHNR and FQNEAQ (reference sequence). This CDR3 comprises 16 residues. Deletions cut 4 bases from V and 6 bases from J, with 18 bases between. The CDR3 sequence is CASSSPPAGSAGELFF. CDR3 nucleotides: TGTGCCAGCAGCTCGCCCCCGGCCGGGTCCGCCGGGGAGCTGTTTTTT.

On this clonotype itself: This CDR3 fails to terminate in the conserved phenylalanine or tryptophan, so it likely reflects a read error. The rearrangement joins TRBV2 to TRBJ2-3; D is ambiguous. This CDR3 spans 16 amino acids. Germline V gene lookup returns CDR1 SNHLY and CDR2 FYNNEI. The V and J ends lost 5 bases and 4 bases respectively, with 19 bases between them. CDR3 coding DNA: TGTGCCAGCAGTCCGATACTCAAAACCAGCGCAGATACGCAGTATTCT. Translation: CASSPILKTSADTQYS.

There are many counts of this clonotype. The V gene is TRBV7-9, the J gene TRBJ1-1, with no clear D. This CDR3 region has 11 residues. Germline V gives CDR1 SEHNR, CDR2 FQNEAQ (reference sequence). The V end was cut by 5 bases, the J end by 4 bases, with 5 bases between. The CDR3 spells CASSTSTEAFF. The CDR3 DNA follows: TGTGCCAGCAGCACCTCCACTGAAGCTTTCTTT.

This chain links TRBV10-2 with TRBJ1-5; D is unresolved. Germline V gives CDR1 WSHSY, CDR2 SAAADI. The V end was cut by 0 bases, the J end by 2 bases, with 11 bases between. This CDR3 is built from 16 residues. CDR3 in DNA: TGCGCCAGCAGTGAGTCTCGACCGTATGGCAATCAGCCCCAGCATTTT. Protein sequence: CASSESRPYGNQPQHF.

This rearrangement joins TRBV27 to TRBJ2-7; 7 nucleotides agree with TRBD1. The CDR3 has 16 amino acids. The V and J ends lost 5 bases and 0 bases, in that order; junction bases with no gene match: 10. CDR1 and CDR2 (germline): MNHEY, SMNVEV (reference sequence). The DNA of the CDR3 is TGTGCCAGCAGTCTTGGGACAGACCCAAGCTCCTACGAGCAGTACTTC. It encodes CASSLGTDPSSYEQYF.

The V gene is TRBV13, the J gene TRBJ2-1; 7 bases match TRBD2. The germline V gene encodes CDR1 PRHDT and CDR2 FYEKMQ (reference sequence). V lost 5 bases to trimming and J lost 2 bases; unmatched junction nucleotides: 6. This CDR3 spans 15 amino acids. DNA of the CDR3: TGTGCCAGCAGCCCCCCCAGCGGGACCTACAATGAGCAGTTCTTC. It codes for CASSPPSGTYNEQFF.

For this clonotype: It may be a read error: a sequence one base away is much more abundant. This sequence joins TRBV7-2 and TRBJ1-1; D call uncertain. This CDR3 is built from 16 residues. The V end lost 3 bases, the J end lost 0 bases, and 14 bases lay between the germline ends. CDR1 and CDR2 from the germline V gene are SGHTA and FQGNSA. In DNA, the CDR3 is TGTGCCAGCAGCTTGGGGTTCCCGGCCGTGAACACTGAAGCTTTCTTT. Translated: CASSLGFPAVNTEAFF.

This clonotype was observed many times. This chain links TRBV29-1 with TRBJ1-2, with D uncertain. The CDR3 consists of 12 residues. CDR1 SQVTM and CDR2 ANQGSEA come from the germline V gene. Trimming cost V 5 bases and J 4 bases, with 11 bases left between them. The CDR3 is CSVLGESYGYTF. The CDR3 DNA follows: TGCAGCGTTTTGGGCGAAAGCTATGGCTACACCTTC.

This clonotype appeared many times. The chain links TRBV29-1 to TRBJ2-1; 9 bases map to TRBD2. Germline CDR1 reads SQVTM; CDR2 reads ANQGSEA. After removal of 1 base from V and 8 bases from J, the junction contained 30 bases not matched to a gene. This CDR3 has 22 residues. In nucleotides, the CDR3 is TGCAGCGTTGAAGGAAAAGTTTCCTCGGGCCACCATACCGGGACTAGCTTTTATGAGCAGTTCTTC. It codes for CSVEGKVSSGHHTGTSFYEQFF.

Concerning this clonotype itself: A much bigger clone sits one base away, suggesting this may be a read error. This chain connects TRBV6-5 to TRBJ2-7; 8 bases fit TRBD2. This CDR3 contains 16 residues. Per germline, CDR1 MNHEY and CDR2 SVGAGI. The CDR3: CASSPRRAGATYGQYF. The CDR3 bases are TGTGCCAGCAGTCCTCGTAGAGCGGGGGCAACCTACGGGCAGTACTTC.